This entry concerns a single T cell receptor beta chain. This sample is part of a study of blood T cell repertoires in COVID-19. Study-wide background: Whether acute or convalescent, the COVID-19 samples came from the United States, Italy and Spain.

Original analysis: Estimation of nucleated cell counts relied on the amplification of reference gene primers. The repertoire was sequenced with immunoSEQ multiplex PCR; TCRdb's copy has only in-frame clones and lacks some. The V and J calls and clone size are taken from that table; D and trimming were inferred from the DNA. The sample holds about 150,000 clones; around 90% are singletons and the top ten take about 4.1%. Adults between about 18 and 95 years of age took part from 20 to 25 US areas. A PCR-confirmed or clinician-diagnosed COVID-19 case had contacted exposed participants within 2 weeks of entry. CDR1 is SGDLS, CDR2 YYNGEE, per germline. The length of the CDR3 is 16 residues. V lost 0 bases and J lost 4, with 16 bases in between.

V and J are TRBV9 and TRBJ2-5, with D tentatively TRBD1 (6 bases). This TCR was recovered from a woman in her forties who had been exposed to COVID-19. The sample was PBMCs or T cells enriched from blood (not recorded which). CDR3 DNA sequence: TGTGCCAGCAGCGTAGAGTTTGGGGCAGGGGCAGAGACCCAGTACTTC. Translated: CASSVEFGAGAETQYF.